This T cell receptor (beta chain) comes out of a study of molecular identifiers for immune sequencing clone quantification. The CDR3 runs to 13 residues. V gave up 1 base and J gave up 15 bases, with 15 bases separating them. In this sample, this clonotype turned up many times. Construction of naive CD8 libraries employed roughly 19,000 to 1,100,000 sorted cells together with 10%, 30% or 50% RNA. Based on a CD8+CD4-CCR7+CD45RA+ profile, naive CD8 T cells were sorted. TCRdb processed the PCR reads anew with MiXCR; each CDR3 protein has one entry. The data hold about 89,000 distinct CDR3 sequences, with 15% to 20% observed a single time.

This TCR derives from a human donor in good health. Some libraries in this study had Jurkat cell RNA spiked in. This sequence joins TRBV12-3 or TRBV12-4 and TRBJ1-4; tentative D call: TRBD1 (6 bases). Material for sequencing was naive CD8+ T cells from blood, with Jurkat cell RNA spiked in. Subset in this sample: FACS-sorted CD8+CD4-CCR7+CD45RA+ naive T cells. The CDR3 is CASSLGAGAGMFF. DNA of the CDR3: TGTGCCAGCAGTTTAGGGGCAGGGGCAGGGATGTTTTTT.